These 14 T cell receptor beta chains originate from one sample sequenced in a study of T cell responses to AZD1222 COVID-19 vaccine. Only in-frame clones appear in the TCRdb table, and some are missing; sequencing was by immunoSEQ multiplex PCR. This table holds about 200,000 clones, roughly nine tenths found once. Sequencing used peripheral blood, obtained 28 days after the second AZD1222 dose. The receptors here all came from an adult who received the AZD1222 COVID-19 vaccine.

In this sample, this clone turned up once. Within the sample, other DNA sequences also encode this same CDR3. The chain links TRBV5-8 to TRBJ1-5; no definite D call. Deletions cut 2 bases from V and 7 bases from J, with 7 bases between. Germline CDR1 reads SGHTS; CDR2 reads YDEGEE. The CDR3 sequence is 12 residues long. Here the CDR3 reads CASSFGGQPQHF. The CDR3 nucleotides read TGTGCCAGCAGCTTTGGTGGGCAGCCCCAGCATTTT. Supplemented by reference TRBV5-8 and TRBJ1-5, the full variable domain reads EAGVTQSPTHLIKTRGQQATLRCSPISGHTSVYWYQQALGLGLQFLLWYDEGEERNRGNFPPRFSGRQFPNYSSELNVNALELEDSALYLCASSFGGQPQHFGDGTRLSIL.

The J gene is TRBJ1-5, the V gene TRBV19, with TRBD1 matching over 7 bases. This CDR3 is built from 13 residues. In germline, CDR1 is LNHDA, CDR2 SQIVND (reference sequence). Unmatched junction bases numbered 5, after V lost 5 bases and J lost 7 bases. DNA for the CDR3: TGTGCCAGTAGTTCCGACAGGGCCCAGCCCCAGCATTTT. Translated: CASSSDRAQPQHF.

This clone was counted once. Written as DNA, the CDR3 is TGTGCCAGCAACGGCGGGACAGGGTCCTACAATGAGCAGTTCTTC. It yields the protein CASNGGTGSYNEQFF. J is TRBJ2-1 and V is TRBV2; 9 bases align to TRBD1. J gave up 1 base and V 7 bases, and 5 bases lay outside the gene matches. Per the germline V gene, CDR1 is SNHLY and CDR2 is FYNNEI. The CDR3 runs to 15 residues.

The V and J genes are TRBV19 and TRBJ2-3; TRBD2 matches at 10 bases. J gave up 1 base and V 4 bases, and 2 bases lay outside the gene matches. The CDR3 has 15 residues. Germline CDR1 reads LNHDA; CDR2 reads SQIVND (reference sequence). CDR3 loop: CASSTGTSGTDTQYF. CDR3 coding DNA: TGTGCCAGTAGTACCGGGACTAGCGGCACAGATACGCAGTATTTT.

The DNA for the CDR3 is TGTGCCAGCCGGCCGGGACTACAAGAGACCCAGTACTTC. It encodes CASRPGLQETQYF. The gene calls are TRBV27 and TRBJ2-5, with 7 bases matching TRBD2. From germline, CDR1 is MNHEY and CDR2 SMNVEV (reference sequence). This CDR3 has 13 amino acids. Trimming took 8 bases from V and 2 from J; bases not matched to a gene: 5.

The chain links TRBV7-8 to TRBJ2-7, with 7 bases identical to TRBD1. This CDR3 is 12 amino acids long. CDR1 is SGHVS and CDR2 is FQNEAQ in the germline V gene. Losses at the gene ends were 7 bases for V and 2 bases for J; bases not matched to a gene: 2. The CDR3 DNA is TGTGCCAGCACCGGACAGGCCTACGAGCAGTACTTC. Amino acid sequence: CASTGQAYEQYF.

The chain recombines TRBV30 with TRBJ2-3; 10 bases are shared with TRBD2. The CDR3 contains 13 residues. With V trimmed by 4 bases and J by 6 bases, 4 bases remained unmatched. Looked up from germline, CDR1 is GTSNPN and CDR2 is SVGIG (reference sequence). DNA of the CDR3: TGTGCCTGGATGAGCGGGAGGGCCGATACGCAGTATTTT. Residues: CAWMSGRADTQYF.

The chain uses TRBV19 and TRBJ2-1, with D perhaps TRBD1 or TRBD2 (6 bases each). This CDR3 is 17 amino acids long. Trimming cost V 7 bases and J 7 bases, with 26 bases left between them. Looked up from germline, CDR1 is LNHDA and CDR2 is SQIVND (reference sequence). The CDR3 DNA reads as TGTGCCAGTACCAGCAGGGGCCCCCGACGGGCGGGGAATGAGCAGTTCTTC. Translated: CASTSRGPRRAGNEQFF.

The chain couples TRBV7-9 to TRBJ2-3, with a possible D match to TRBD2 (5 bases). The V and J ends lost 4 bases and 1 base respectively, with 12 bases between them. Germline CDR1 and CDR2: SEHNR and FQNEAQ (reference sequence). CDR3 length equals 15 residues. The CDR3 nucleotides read TGTGCCAGCAGCTCCGGGATTGCCCGCACAGATACGCAGTATTTT. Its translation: CASSSGIARTDTQYF.

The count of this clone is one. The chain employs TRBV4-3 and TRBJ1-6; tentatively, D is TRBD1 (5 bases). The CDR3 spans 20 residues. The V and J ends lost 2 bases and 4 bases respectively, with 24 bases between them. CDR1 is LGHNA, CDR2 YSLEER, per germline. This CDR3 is CASSQSTPGPYSTYNSPLHF. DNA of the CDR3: TGCGCCAGCAGCCAAAGCACTCCGGGACCCTATTCCACTTATAATTCACCCCTCCACTTT.

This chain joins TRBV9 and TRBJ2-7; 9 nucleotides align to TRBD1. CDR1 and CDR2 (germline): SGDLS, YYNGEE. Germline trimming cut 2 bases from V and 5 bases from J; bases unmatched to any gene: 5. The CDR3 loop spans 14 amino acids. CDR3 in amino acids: CASSVGTGLHEQYF. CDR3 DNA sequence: TGTGCCAGCAGCGTCGGGACAGGGCTCCACGAGCAGTACTTC.

The CDR3: CASSYPPNYGYTF. The CDR3 nucleotides are TGCGCCAGCAGCTACCCACCTAACTATGGCTACACCTTC. This sequence joins TRBV5-1 and TRBJ1-2, with D unclear. The CDR3 is 13 amino acids. Germline CDR1 and CDR2: SGHRS and YFSETQ. V shed 3 bases and J shed 0 bases, with 6 bases lying between them.

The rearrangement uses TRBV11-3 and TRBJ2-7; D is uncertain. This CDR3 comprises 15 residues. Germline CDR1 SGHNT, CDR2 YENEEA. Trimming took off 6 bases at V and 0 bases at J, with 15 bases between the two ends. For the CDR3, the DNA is TGTGCCAGCAGTCGCCGGACGGAGAGCTCCTACGAGCAGTACTTC. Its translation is CASSRRTESSYEQYF.

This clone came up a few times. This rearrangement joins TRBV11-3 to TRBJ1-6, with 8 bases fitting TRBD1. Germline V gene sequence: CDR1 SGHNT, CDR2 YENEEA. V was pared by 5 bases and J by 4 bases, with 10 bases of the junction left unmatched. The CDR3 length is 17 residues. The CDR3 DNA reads TGTGCCAGCAGCGATTCCGGGACAGGTCTTTATAATTCACCCCTCCACTTT. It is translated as CASSDSGTGLYNSPLHF. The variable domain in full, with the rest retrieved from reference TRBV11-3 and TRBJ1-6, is EAGVVQSPRYKIIEKKQPVAFWCNPISGHNTLYWYLQNLGQGPELLIRYENEEAVDDSQLPKDRFSAERLKGVDSTLKIQPAELGDSAVYLCASSDSGTGLYNSPLHFGNGTRLTVT.